The rows below give T cell receptor beta chains drawn from one sample of a study of CD8 T cells in Susac syndrome. One entry per CDR3 protein, called by TCRdb with MiXCR from the immunoSEQ multiplex PCR reads. The table lists some 260,000 distinct CDR3 sequences, over 85% of them singletons. The sample consisted of CD4+ T cells from PBMCs. The receptors originated from a human donor with multiple sclerosis. CDR3s include the opening cysteine and the closing phenylalanine or tryptophan. Each record gives: CDR3 length, clone size, V gene, D gene, J gene, CDR3 protein, CDR3 DNA. A D gene is named only where the DNA matches it firmly. Size is omitted from some rows. Given values are once, few, many or a class for expanded clones.

12	.	TRBV6-5	.	TRBJ1-6	CASSFVNSPLHF	TGTGCCAGCAGTTTTGTAAATTCACCCCTCCACTTT
14	.	TRBV15	.	TRBJ2-5	CATSRTQGQETQYF	TGTGCCACCAGCAGGACCCAGGGACAAGAGACCCAGTACTTC
13	.	TRBV5-1	.	TRBJ1-2	CASSRWRGYGYTF	TGCGCCAGCAGCCGGTGGAGGGGCTATGGCTACACCTTC
16	once	TRBV11-2	.	TRBJ2-2	CASSSYPLAGSGELFF	TGTGCCAGCAGCTCCTACCCCCTGGCGGGGTCCGGGGAGCTGTTTTTT
14	once	TRBV30	.	TRBJ1-2	CAWRKTLGLYGYTF	TGTGCCTGGAGGAAGACGCTGGGGCTCTATGGCTACACCTTC
16	.	TRBV7-9	.	TRBJ2-1	CASSLGVESSYNEQFF	TGTGCCAGCAGCTTAGGGGTAGAGAGCTCCTACAATGAGCAGTTCTTC
17	.	TRBV4-1	TRBD2	TRBJ2-1	CASRRLAGPLGYNEQFF	TGCGCCAGCAGGAGGCTAGCGGGACCCCTGGGCTACAATGAGCAGTTCTTC
16	.	TRBV6-2/TRBV6-3	.	TRBJ2-7	CASSSPVRGVSYEQYF	TGTGCCAGCAGTTCGCCAGTAAGGGGAGTCTCCTACGAGCAGTACTTC
13	.	TRBV20-1	.	TRBJ2-3	CSAARQGSDTQYF	TGCAGTGCTGCCCGTCAGGGGTCAGATACGCAGTATTTT
17	.	TRBV4-1	TRBD2	TRBJ2-2	CASSQGLAGVNTGELFF	TGCGCCAGCAGCCAGGGACTAGCGGGAGTGAACACCGGGGAGCTGTTTTTT
14	.	TRBV20-1	TRBD2	TRBJ2-1	CSASGTSAYNEQFF	TGCAGTGCTTCCGGGACTAGCGCATACAATGAGCAGTTCTTC
14	.	TRBV5-6	.	TRBJ2-4	CASSLEDRLRVQYF	TGTGCCAGCAGCTTGGAGGACCGTTTGAGAGTTCAGTACTTC
13	once	TRBV12-3/TRBV12-4	.	TRBJ1-2	CASRSSGGHGYTF	TGTGCCAGCAGGTCCTCCGGGGGGCATGGCTACACCTTC
14	.	TRBV29-1	.	TRBJ2-5	CSVEDHGGQETQYF	TGCAGCGTTGAAGATCACGGGGGACAAGAGACCCAGTACTTC
15	.	TRBV6-6	TRBD1	TRBJ2-1	CASRTGTGNYNEQFF	TGTGCCAGCAGAACCGGGACAGGTAACTACAATGAGCAGTTCTTC
13	.	TRBV6-6	.	TRBJ2-5	CASSWGVQETQYF	TGTGCCAGCAGTTGGGGGGTCCAAGAGACCCAGTACTTC
13	.	TRBV7-3	.	TRBJ2-2	CASSSMVHGELFF	TGTGCCAGCAGTTCAATGGTACACGGGGAGCTGTTTTTT
15	.	TRBV4-1	.	TRBJ1-5	CASSQTASYNQPQHF	TGCGCCAGCAGCCAGACAGCCTCCTACAATCAGCCCCAGCATTTT
12	.	TRBV27	.	TRBJ2-1	CASSSDYNEQFF	TGTGCCAGCAGTTCCGACTACAATGAGCAGTTCTTC
14	.	TRBV5-4	.	TRBJ2-5	CASSLVGRGETQYF	TGTGCCAGCAGCTTGGTGGGCAGGGGAGAGACCCAGTACTTC
14	.	TRBV7-8	.	TRBJ2-5	CASSYGRRQETQYF	TGTGCCAGCAGCTACGGACGGCGCCAAGAGACCCAGTACTTC
15	once	TRBV9	TRBD1	TRBJ2-7	CASSVGDRGPYEQYF	TGTGCCAGCAGCGTAGGGGACAGGGGTCCCTACGAGCAGTACTTC
15	.	TRBV4-2	.	TRBJ2-7	CASSQAHDATYEQYF	TGTGCCAGCAGCCAAGCACATGACGCTACCTACGAGCAGTACTTC
15	.	TRBV7-9	.	TRBJ1-1	CASSQGIPLNTEAFF	TGTGCCAGCAGCCAAGGGATCCCGCTGAACACTGAAGCTTTCTTT
16	.	TRBV20-1	TRBD2	TRBJ2-7	CSADPSGLAGRREQYF	TGCAGTGCAGATCCCTCGGGACTAGCGGGGAGGCGCGAGCAGTACTTC
14	once	TRBV20-1	TRBD1	TRBJ2-2	CSAPGTANTGELFF	TGCAGTGCTCCCGGGACAGCGAACACCGGGGAGCTGTTTTTT
13	.	TRBV25-1	.	TRBJ1-5	CASSLFEDQPQHF	TGTGCCAGCAGCCTTTTCGAAGATCAGCCCCAGCATTTT
14	.	TRBV4-1	.	TRBJ1-2	CASSQGQDGRGYTF	TGCGCCAGCAGCCAAGGTCAGGACGGGCGAGGCTACACCTTC
14	once	TRBV15	.	TRBJ1-4	CATSSWQANEKLFF	TGTGCCACCAGCTCGTGGCAGGCAAATGAAAAACTGTTTTTT
15	.	TRBV11-2	.	TRBJ1-2	CASSLEWGGSYGYTF	TGTGCCAGCAGCTTAGAGTGGGGGGGCTCCTATGGCTACACCTTC
15	.	TRBV14	TRBD1	TRBJ2-7	CASSQLTGPAHEQYF	TGTGCCAGCAGCCAACTGACAGGGCCCGCCCACGAGCAGTACTTC
20	.	TRBV7-8	TRBD2	TRBJ2-4	CASSPQWAGEAAGAKNIQYF	TGTGCCAGCAGCCCTCAGTGGGCGGGAGAAGCGGCTGGTGCCAAAAACATTCAGTACTTC
15	.	TRBV11-2	.	TRBJ1-2	CASSPTPRGDYGYTF	TGTGCCAGCAGCCCTACCCCCCGGGGGGACTATGGCTACACCTTC
14	.	TRBV5-1	.	TRBJ1-1	CASNRDTQNTEAFF	TGCGCCAGCAACCGGGACACCCAGAACACTGAAGCTTTCTTT
13	.	TRBV30	.	TRBJ1-1	CAWSGGRGTEAFF	TGTGCCTGGAGCGGGGGGCGAGGTACTGAAGCTTTCTTT
13	.	TRBV10-2	.	TRBJ2-1	CASSELARDRSFF	TGCGCCAGCAGTGAGTTGGCTCGAGACCGGTCGTTCTTC
16	.	TRBV30	TRBD1	TRBJ2-7	CAWLPSGTGGTYEQYF	TGTGCCTGGCTTCCCTCCGGGACAGGGGGCACCTACGAGCAGTACTTC
15	.	TRBV6-2/TRBV6-3	.	TRBJ2-2	CASSYDAGFTGELFF	TGTGCCAGCAGTTACGATGCAGGGTTTACCGGGGAGCTGTTTTTT
12	few	TRBV7-2	.	TRBJ2-3	CASRESTDTQYF	TGTGCCAGCCGGGAGAGCACAGATACGCAGTATTTT
19	.	TRBV6-1	.	TRBJ2-2	CASSARRGRGGTGTGELFF	TGTGCCAGCAGTGCCCGCCGGGGGCGGGGCGGTACGGGCACCGGGGAGCTGTTTTTT
17	.	TRBV29-1	TRBD2	TRBJ2-5	CSVEERTSGPYQETQYF	TGCAGCGTTGAAGAGAGGACTAGCGGGCCCTATCAAGAGACCCAGTACTTC
14	.	TRBV2	.	TRBJ1-5	CASTERETGQPQHF	TGTGCCAGCACCGAACGGGAAACGGGCCAGCCCCAGCATTTT
13	once	TRBV6-1	.	TRBJ2-3	CASKQGGADTQYF	TGTGCCAGCAAACAGGGTGGAGCAGATACGCAGTATTTT
11	.	TRBV19	.	TRBJ2-3	CASRNTDTQYF	TGTGCCAGTAGGAACACAGATACGCAGTATTTT
14	.	TRBV6-5	TRBD2	TRBJ2-1	CASRLAGAYNEQFF	TGTGCCAGCAGACTAGCGGGGGCCTACAATGAGCAGTTCTTC
14	.	TRBV5-1	.	TRBJ2-5	CASSRSNSRETQYF	TGCGCCAGCAGCCGGAGCAATTCTCGAGAGACCCAGTACTTC
13	.	TRBV29-1	TRBD2	TRBJ2-3	CSVVAGVSDTQYF	TGCAGCGTTGTGGCGGGAGTTTCGGATACGCAGTATTTT
16	.	TRBV6-6	.	TRBJ2-6	CASSYSWGAGANVLTF	TGTGCCAGCAGTTACTCCTGGGGGGCTGGGGCCAACGTCCTGACTTTC
14	.	TRBV3-1	TRBD1	TRBJ1-3	CASSQAGGGNTIYF	TGTGCCAGCAGCCAAGCAGGGGGAGGAAACACCATATATTTT
17	.	TRBV4-2	TRBD2	TRBJ2-3	CASSQDGSGASTDTQYF	TGTGCCAGCAGCCAAGATGGGAGCGGGGCTAGCACAGATACGCAGTATTTT
12	.	TRBV29-1	.	TRBJ1-2	CSANPGNYGYTF	TGCAGCGCCAACCCGGGTAACTATGGCTACACCTTC
17	.	TRBV6-1	TRBD2	TRBJ2-1	CASSEFVRLAGPNEQFF	TGTGCCAGCAGTGAATTTGTTCGACTAGCGGGACCCAATGAGCAGTTCTTC
16	.	TRBV4-2	.	TRBJ2-5	CASSRESGGMPQTQYF	TGTGCCAGCAGCCGGGAGAGTGGGGGAATGCCCCAAACCCAGTACTTC